This entry concerns a single T cell receptor (beta chain). The CDR3 is made up of 16 amino acids. From germline, CDR1 is LNHNV and CDR2 YYDKDF (reference sequence). V was clipped by 1 base and J by 4 bases, with 16 bases between them. Methods used by the authors: Amplified reference gene primers provided the basis for estimating nucleated cell counts. The table came from immunoSEQ multiplex PCR; TCRdb's copy has only in-frame clones and leaves some out. For V, J and clone size, that table is used; D and trimming come from the DNA. The sample lists more than 250,000 clones, around 83% occurring once. The sample comes from a study of blood T cell repertoires in COVID-19.

The V call is TRBV15, the J call TRBJ2-5; D gene ambiguous. The sample consisted of peripheral blood. The clonotype comes from a woman aged 45-60 years with acute or convalescent COVID-19. The CDR3 sequence is CATSRGSEWQAETQYF. Here the CDR3 DNA reads TGTGCCACCAGCAGAGGCAGTGAATGGCAGGCAGAGACCCAGTACTTC.